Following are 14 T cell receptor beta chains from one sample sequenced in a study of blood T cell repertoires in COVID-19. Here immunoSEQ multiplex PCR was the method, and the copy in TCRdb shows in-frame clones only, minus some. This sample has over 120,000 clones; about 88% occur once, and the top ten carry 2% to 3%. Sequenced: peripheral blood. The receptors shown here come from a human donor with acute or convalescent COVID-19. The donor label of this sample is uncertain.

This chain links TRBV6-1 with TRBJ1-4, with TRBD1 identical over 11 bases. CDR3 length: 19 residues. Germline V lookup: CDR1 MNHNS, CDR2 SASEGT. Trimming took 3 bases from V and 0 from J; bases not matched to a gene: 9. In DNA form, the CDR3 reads TGTGCCAGCAGTGATTGGACAGGGGGCTTAGTTGCAACTAATGAAAAACTGTTTTTT. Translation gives CASSDWTGGLVATNEKLFF.

The chain's CDR3 is CASSLAASQQFF. CDR3 in DNA: TGTGCCAGCAGTTTAGCGGCCTCCCAGCAGTTCTTC. The genes are TRBV12-3 or TRBV12-4 and TRBJ2-1; no firm D call. The length of the CDR3 is 12 residues. V dropped 0 bases and J dropped 11 bases, with 8 bases sitting between them.

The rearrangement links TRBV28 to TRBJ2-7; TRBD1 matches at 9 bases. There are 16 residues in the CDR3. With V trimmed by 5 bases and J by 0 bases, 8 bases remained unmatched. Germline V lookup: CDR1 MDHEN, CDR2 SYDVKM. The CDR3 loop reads CASSPGGDRDSYEQYF. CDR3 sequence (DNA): TGTGCCAGCAGTCCCGGTGGGGACAGGGACTCCTACGAGCAGTACTTC.

The CDR3 sequence is CASSLSYRGNYGYTF. DNA for the CDR3: TGTGCCAGCAGCTTATCCTACCGGGGGAACTATGGCTACACCTTC. The V and J genes are TRBV7-2 and TRBJ1-2; possibly TRBD1 for D (5 bases). The germline V gene encodes CDR1 SGHTA and CDR2 FQGNSA. CDR3 length equals 15 residues. With 2 bases removed from V and 2 bases from J, the gap between germline ends came to 12 bases.

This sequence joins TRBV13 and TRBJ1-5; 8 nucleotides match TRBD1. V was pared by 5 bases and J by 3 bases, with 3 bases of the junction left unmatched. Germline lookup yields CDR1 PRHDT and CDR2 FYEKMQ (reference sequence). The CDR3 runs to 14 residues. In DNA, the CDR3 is TGTGCCAGCAGCAGACAGGGGTCCAATCAGCCCCAGCATTTT. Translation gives CASSRQGSNQPQHF.

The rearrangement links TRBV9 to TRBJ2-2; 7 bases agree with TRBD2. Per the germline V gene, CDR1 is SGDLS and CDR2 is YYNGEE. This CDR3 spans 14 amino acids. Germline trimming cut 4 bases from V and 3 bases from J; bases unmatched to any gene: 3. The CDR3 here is CASSLTSDTGELFF. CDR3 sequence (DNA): TGTGCCAGCAGCCTAACTAGCGACACCGGGGAGCTGTTTTTT.

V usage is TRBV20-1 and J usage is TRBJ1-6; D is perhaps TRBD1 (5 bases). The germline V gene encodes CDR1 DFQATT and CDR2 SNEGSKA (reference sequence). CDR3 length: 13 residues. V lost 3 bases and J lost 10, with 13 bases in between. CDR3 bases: TGCAGTGCTAGTCCCAGGGAAGGCTCACCCCTCCACTTT. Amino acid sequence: CSASPREGSPLHF.

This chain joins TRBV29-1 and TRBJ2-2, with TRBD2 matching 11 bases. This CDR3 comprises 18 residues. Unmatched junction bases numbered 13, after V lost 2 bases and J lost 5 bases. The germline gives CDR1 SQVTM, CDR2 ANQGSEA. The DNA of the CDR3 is TGCAGCGTTGAAACACAAGCTTATAGCGGGGGGGCTACCGGGGAGCTGTTTTTT. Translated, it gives CSVETQAYSGGATGELFF.

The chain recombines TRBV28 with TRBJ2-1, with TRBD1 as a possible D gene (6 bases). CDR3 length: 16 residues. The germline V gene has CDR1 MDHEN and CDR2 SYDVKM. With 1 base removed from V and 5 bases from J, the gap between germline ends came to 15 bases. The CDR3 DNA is TGTGCCAGCAGTTTATCAGGAACTAAGGGGGACAATGAGCAGTTCTTC. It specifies CASSLSGTKGDNEQFF.

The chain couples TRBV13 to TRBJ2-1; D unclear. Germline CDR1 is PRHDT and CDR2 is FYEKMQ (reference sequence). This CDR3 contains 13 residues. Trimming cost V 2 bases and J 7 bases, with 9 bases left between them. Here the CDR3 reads CASSLPPRNEQFF. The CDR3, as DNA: TGTGCCAGCAGCTTACCCCCTCGGAATGAGCAGTTCTTC.

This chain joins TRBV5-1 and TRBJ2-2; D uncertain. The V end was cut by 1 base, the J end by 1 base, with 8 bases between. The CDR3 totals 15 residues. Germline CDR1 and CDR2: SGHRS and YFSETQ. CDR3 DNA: TGCGCCAGCAGCTTGAACACAGTGAACACCGGGGAGCTGTTTTTT. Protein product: CASSLNTVNTGELFF.

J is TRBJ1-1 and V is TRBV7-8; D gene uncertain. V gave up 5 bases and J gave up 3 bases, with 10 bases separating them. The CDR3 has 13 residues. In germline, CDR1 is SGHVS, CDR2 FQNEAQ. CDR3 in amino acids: CASSPGEYTEAFF. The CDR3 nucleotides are TGTGCCAGCAGCCCCGGGGAATACACTGAAGCTTTCTTT.

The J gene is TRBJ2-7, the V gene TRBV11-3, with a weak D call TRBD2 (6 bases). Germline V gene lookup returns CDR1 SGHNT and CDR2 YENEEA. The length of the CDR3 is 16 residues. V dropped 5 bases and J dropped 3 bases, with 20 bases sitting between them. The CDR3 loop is CASSPTSGDLDYEQYF. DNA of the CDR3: TGTGCCAGCAGCCCCACGTCGGGGGACCTAGACTACGAGCAGTACTTC. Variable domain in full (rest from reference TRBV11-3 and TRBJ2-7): EAGVVQSPRYKIIEKKQPVAFWCNPISGHNTLYWYLQNLGQGPELLIRYENEEAVDDSQLPKDRFSAERLKGVDSTLKIQPAELGDSAVYLCASSPTSGDLDYEQYFGPGTRLTVT.

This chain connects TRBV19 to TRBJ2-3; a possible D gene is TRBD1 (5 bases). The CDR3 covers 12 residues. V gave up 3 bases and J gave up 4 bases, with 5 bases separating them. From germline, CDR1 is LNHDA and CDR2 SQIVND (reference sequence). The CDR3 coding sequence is TGTGCCAGTAGTATCAGGGCAGATACGCAGTATTTT. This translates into CASSIRADTQYF.